This is a list of T cell receptor beta chains from one sample in a study of CD8 T cells in ankylosing spondylitis. TCRdb re-called the 5' RACE reads with MiXCR, one entry per CDR3 protein. The sample yields 240,000 or so distinct CDR3 sequences, less than 10% seen once. Sequencing was done on a sample of blood, either unsorted or a sorted T cell fraction (not recorded which). All receptors derive from a male donor with ankylosing spondylitis or in good health (not recorded which). The CDR3 runs from the conserved cysteine through the conserved F or W. A D gene is named only where the DNA matches it firmly. A row's size may be missing; if present it is once, few, many or a size class.

v_gene	j_gene	d_gene	abundance	CDR3nt	CDR3aa
TRBV20-1	TRBJ2-4	.	many	TGCAGTGCTACTCTCGGGGGGCCAAACATTCAGTACTTC	CSATLGGPNIQYF
TRBV7-3	TRBJ2-3	TRBD2	few	TGTGCCAGCAGCCCCGGACTAGTACCTAGCACAGATACGCAGTATTTT	CASSPGLVPSTDTQYF
TRBV7-2	TRBJ2-7	.	few	TGTGCCAGCAGCTTAGTAAGGGTACCTCGAGACCCCTACGAGCAGTACTTC	CASSLVRVPRDPYEQYF
TRBV30	TRBJ2-2	.	.	TGTGCCTGGACCCGCGGCGGGTCCTTCACCGGGGAGCTGTTTTTT	CAWTRGGSFTGELFF
TRBV12-3/TRBV12-4	TRBJ2-2	TRBD2	many	TGTGCCAGCAGTCCATTCGGGACTAGCGACACCGGGGAGCTGTTTTTT	CASSPFGTSDTGELFF
TRBV9	TRBJ2-7	TRBD1	.	TGTGCCAGCAGCGTAGGAGGGGGCCCCTACGAGCAGTACTTC	CASSVGGGPYEQYF
TRBV19	TRBJ1-5	.	many	TGTGCCAGTAGTATGGTCTTGGATCAGCCCCAGCATTTT	CASSMVLDQPQHF
TRBV30	TRBJ2-1	.	.	TGTGCCTGGAGCCTCTTGCCTTTACCCTACAATGAGCAGTTCTTC	CAWSLLPLPYNEQFF
TRBV4-3	TRBJ1-3	TRBD1	many	TGCGCCAGCAGCCAAGATACGAGGGGGCGAGGAAACACCATATATTTT	CASSQDTRGRGNTIYF
TRBV27	TRBJ1-6	.	.	TGTGCCAGCAGTTTCGCTAATTCACCCCTCCACTTT	CASSFANSPLHF
TRBV5-1	TRBJ1-5	.	many	TGCGCCAGCAGCTCACACAAGGACCAGGGGCGAAGGGATCAGCCCCAGCATTTT	CASSSHKDQGRRDQPQHF
TRBV7-8	TRBJ1-2	.	.	TGTGCCAGCAGCTTATTAGTTCTAAACTATGGCTACACCTTC	CASSLLVLNYGYTF
TRBV29-1	TRBJ2-1	.	.	TGCAGCGTAAAACCCATCCGTGCAGGGTACAATGAGCAGTTCTTC	CSVKPIRAGYNEQFF
TRBV7-6	TRBJ2-7	TRBD2	.	TGTGCCAGCAGCTTTCTGTCGGGAGGGGGAGGGTACGAGCAGTACTTC	CASSFLSGGGGYEQYF
TRBV20-1	TRBJ2-7	TRBD1	many	TGCAGTAGTTTAAAGGGACAGGGCTACGAGCAGTACTTC	CSSLKGQGYEQYF
TRBV3-1	TRBJ2-1	.	many	TGTGCCAGCAGCCAGGGGGGGCAGATATACAATGAGCAGTTCTTC	CASSQGGQIYNEQFF
TRBV7-9	TRBJ2-7	.	.	TGTGCCAGCAGCTTAAATCCCTGGGAGCAGTACTTC	CASSLNPWEQYF
TRBV6-6	TRBJ2-1	.	many	TGTGCCAGCACCCACGAACCTACCAATGAGCAGTTCTTC	CASTHEPTNEQFF
TRBV7-2	TRBJ2-3	.	.	TGTGCCAGCAGCCCGATTATGGATACGCAGTATTTT	CASSPIMDTQYF
TRBV19	TRBJ2-2	.	many	TGTGCCAGTACCCCTAGGGCCGGGGAGCTGTTTTTT	CASTPRAGELFF
TRBV4-3	TRBJ1-1	.	.	TGCGCCAGCGGCCTTTTTCCGAACACTGAAGCTTTCTTT	CASGLFPNTEAFF
TRBV20-1	TRBJ2-7	TRBD2	few	TGCAGTGCTACCCCCCCGAGCGGGAGCGACGAGCAGTACTTC	CSATPPSGSDEQYF